The clone carrying this T cell receptor (beta chain) was seen only once. This table comes from immunoSEQ multiplex PCR, and its TCRdb copy is limited to in-frame clones, with some not included. The sample has fewer than 350,000 clones; roughly 91% are singletons. Trimming removed 3 bases at V and 0 bases at J, with 8 bases between. Germline V gives CDR1 MNHEY, CDR2 SMNVEV (reference sequence). This CDR3 is built from 15 residues. These data originate in a study of shared clonotypes between healthy human individuals. The study drew all its donors from Caucasian adults living in Nashville, Tennessee. The CD8 memory sample joined CD45RO+ cells and CCR7-negative CD45RA+ cells.

The sequence came from a man younger than 35 in good health. The V call is TRBV27, the J call TRBJ2-2; no reliable D call. Input material: memory CD8+ T cells sorted from blood. Subset defined: CD45RO+ cells pooled with CCR7-negative TemRA cells. The CDR3, as DNA: TGTGCCAGCAGTTTGGGGTCAACGAACACCGGGGAGCTGTTTTTT. This codes for CASSLGSTNTGELFF.